This T cell receptor beta chain was captured by sequencing in a study of persistence of HIV-infected CD4 T cells. Anti-CD3/anti-CD28 beads served as a nonspecific positive control stimulus. CD4+ T cells upregulating both CD40 ligand and CD69 were sorted as responding cells. Donors were HIV-1-infected adults who began suppressive ART during chronic infection. A word on this clone: What it binds is not known.

The libraries were made with immunoSEQ version 4 in survey mode. The repertoire was sequenced with immunoSEQ multiplex PCR; TCRdb's copy has only in-frame clones and lacks some. The table includes tens of thousands of clones, roughly 87% detected once. Germline V CDR1 and CDR2: KGHSH, LQKENI. The CDR3 has 15 residues. V was clipped by 4 bases and J by 1 base; unmatched bases: 3. The source of this sequence is an adult man with HIV who was CMV-seropositive. Material: CD4+ T cells sorted from PBMCs after roughly 18-hour stimulation, obtained from a patient who received antiretroviral therapy. The rearrangement uses TRBV18 and TRBJ2-7, with 11 bases aligning to TRBD1. The CDR3 is CASSQGTGGSYEQYF. CDR3 DNA: TGTGCCAGCTCACAAGGGACAGGGGGGTCCTACGAGCAGTACTTC.